This paragraph reports one TCR beta chain. This specimen comes from a study of CD8 T cells in ankylosing spondylitis. J was trimmed by 7 bases and V by 2 bases; bases with no gene match: 6. Germline lookup yields CDR1 SGHNT and CDR2 YYREEE (reference sequence). CDR3 size: 15 residues. One entry per CDR3 protein results from TCRdb running MiXCR on the 5' RACE reads. The data contain 250,000 to 350,000 distinct CDR3 sequences, more than 20% of them seen just once; the ten biggest clones take up 3.5% to 4.5%. Sequencing used blood, either unsorted or a sorted T cell fraction (not recorded which). The V call is TRBV5-4, the J call TRBJ2-1, with 10 bases that match TRBD1. The sequence came from a female donor with ankylosing spondylitis or in good health (not recorded which). The CDR3 is CASSLPGQGRNEQFF. DNA of the CDR3: TGTGCCAGCAGCTTACCGGGACAGGGGCGGAATGAGCAGTTCTTC.